This T cell receptor beta chain comes out of a study of CD8+ T cells in alopecia areata. Study at large: The tofacitinib course ran for 6 to 18 months and was followed by 6 months off drug.

Treatment reported: oral pan-JAK inhibitor, 5-10 mg twice daily. Both peripheral blood and punch biopsies of lesional scalp skin were obtained from patients who had alopecia areata. The ends were cut back, 2 bases at V and 15 bases at J, with 11 bases in the middle. Looked up from germline, CDR1 is MDHEN and CDR2 is SYDVKM. This CDR3 has 11 residues. Extraction and reverse transcription of RNA yielded cDNA as the sequencing template. TCRdb's copy holds only in-frame clones and misses some; the assay was immunoSEQ multiplex PCR. The sample shows around 200,000 clones, approximately 60% of them seen only once.

The material sequenced was CD4+ T cells sorted from blood, taken at week 4, from a patient treated with tofacitinib. This chain connects TRBV28 to TRBJ2-1, with D unclear. The TCR was taken from a human donor with alopecia areata. The CDR3 DNA reads TGTGCCAGCAGTTTAGAATGGAGCTGGTTCTTC. It translates to CASSLEWSWFF.